What follows is one T cell receptor beta chain and its context. Germline CDR1 is MNHEY and CDR2 is SMNVEV (reference sequence). V was clipped by 4 bases and J by 10 bases, with 14 bases between them. This CDR3 comprises 14 residues. In the authors' methods: Estimates of nucleated cell counts were drawn from the amplification of reference gene primers. Measured with immunoSEQ multiplex PCR; TCRdb has only the in-frame clones, and not every one. D and trimming come from the DNA, and the V and J calls and clone size come from that table. The sample holds 75,000 or so clones, roughly nine tenths seen once. The sample originates from a study of blood T cell repertoires in COVID-19. Study overall: Sites across the United States, Italy and Spain contributed samples from acute and convalescent COVID-19. From T cells, B-cell-depleted T cells, or PBMCs came the material, which was cDNA or gDNA.

The sequence came from a woman aged 80 or over with active or convalescent COVID-19. This chain links TRBV27 with TRBJ1-6; D not resolved. Sequencing was carried out using peripheral blood. The CDR3 spells CASSYSPGRSPLHF. As DNA, the CDR3 is TGTGCCAGCAGTTACTCTCCCGGGAGATCACCCCTCCACTTT.